This TCR beta chain emerged from a study of T cells in localized non-small cell lung cancer. Study conclusions and caveats: There was higher T cell clonality in uninvolved adjacent lung than in tumor, and it was highest there. There was an association of higher blood T cell density with longer overall survival. Heterogeneity cannot be ruled out, as sequencing used one tumor region only. For the top 100 tumor clones, a median roughly 55 also appeared in adjacent lung.

The germline V gene has CDR1 SGHRS and CDR2 YFSETQ. V was pared by 2 bases and J by 7 bases, with 3 bases of the junction left unmatched. The length of the CDR3 is 12 residues. Generated by immunoSEQ multiplex PCR, the TCRdb table keeps only in-frame clones and is missing some. The data hold about 70,000 clones, with 65% to 85% observed a single time. About this clone itself: Its cognate antigen is unknown.

This clonotype was sampled from a female donor over 55 with stage I lung adenocarcinoma. V is TRBV5-1 and J is TRBJ2-7; TRBD1 agrees at 7 bases. Sample: peripheral blood, taken before any cancer treatment. The CDR3 DNA follows: TGCGCCAGCAGCTTCAACAGGGGAGAGCAGTACTTC. Translation: CASSFNRGEQYF.